This T cell receptor (beta chain) was profiled in a study of shared clonotypes between healthy human individuals. The study, taken as a whole, reports: Researchers found naive subsets generally carried larger estimated richness than memory subsets.

Concerning this clone: Its antigen is undetermined. Other DNA sequences in this sample translate to the same CDR3.

Deep-level settings were used for running the assay. Generated by immunoSEQ multiplex PCR, the TCRdb table keeps only in-frame clones and is missing some. This table has 2 million to 2.5 million clones, 90% to 96% appearing once. The sample consisted of naive CD4+ T cells sorted from blood. Subset denoted: CD45RA+ positively selected. The TCR originated in a man aged 18 to 30 in good health.

DNA for the CDR3: TGTGCCAGCAGCGGACAGTCCCAAGAGACCCAGTACTTC. Protein sequence: CASSGQSQETQYF. The genes are TRBV6-1 and TRBJ2-5; D might be TRBD1 (6 bases). CDR1 and CDR2 from the germline V gene are MNHNS and SASEGT. The V end lost 6 bases, the J end lost 1 base, and 9 bases lay between the germline ends. The CDR3 runs 13 residues.